This is a list of T cell receptor beta chains from one sample in a study of shared T cell receptors in the human thymus. Sequenced by immunoSEQ multiplex PCR; TCRdb stores in-frame clones only, minus some. This sample has roughly 700,000 clones, with roughly 90% found just once. These data also featured in a second study, about human thymus T cells.

The sequencing input was thymocytes. These receptors were obtained from a boy under three years old with a congenital heart defect. The CDR3 runs from the conserved cysteine through the conserved F or W. A D gene is named only where the DNA matches it firmly. Some rows mark clone size as missing; the rest say once, few, many or name a class of expanded clone.

abundance: .
len: 16
v_gene: TRBV19
d_gene: .
j_gene: TRBJ2-7
CDR3aa: CASSDPGGTALDEQYF
CDR3nt: TGTGCCAGTAGCGACCCGGGAGGGACAGCGCTAGACGAGCAGTACTTC

abundance: .
len: 18
v_gene: TRBV4-1
d_gene: TRBD1
j_gene: TRBJ1-2
CDR3aa: CASSQDLGGQGRLYGYTF
CDR3nt: TGCGCCAGCAGCCAAGATCTGGGAGGACAGGGGCGATTGTATGGCTACACCTTC

abundance: .
len: 14
v_gene: TRBV27
d_gene: TRBD1
j_gene: TRBJ2-7
CDR3aa: CASSATGGAYEQYF
CDR3nt: TGTGCCAGCAGTGCCACAGGGGGCGCCTACGAGCAGTACTTC

abundance: .
len: 22
v_gene: TRBV27
d_gene: TRBD1
j_gene: TRBJ1-1
CDR3aa: CASSLSVLPPPRGQGSNTEAFF
CDR3nt: TGTGCCAGCAGTTTATCAGTTCTTCCCCCCCCCAGGGGACAGGGATCGAACACTGAAGCTTTCTTT

abundance: once
len: 18
v_gene: TRBV5-4
d_gene: TRBD2
j_gene: TRBJ2-3
CDR3aa: CASSTEKGLAGERDTQYF
CDR3nt: TGTGCCAGCAGCACCGAGAAGGGACTAGCGGGAGAGAGAGATACGCAGTATTTT

abundance: .
len: 16
v_gene: TRBV7-9
d_gene: TRBD2
j_gene: TRBJ2-2
CDR3aa: CASSPGTSGRAGELFF
CDR3nt: TGTGCCAGCAGCCCCGGGACTAGCGGGAGGGCTGGGGAGCTGTTTTTT

abundance: .
len: 12
v_gene: TRBV11-3
d_gene: .
j_gene: TRBJ2-7
CDR3aa: CASSLAGGVTDF
CDR3nt: TGTGCCAGCAGCTTAGCGGGGGGCGTGACGGACTTC

abundance: .
len: 16
v_gene: TRBV9
d_gene: .
j_gene: TRBJ2-2
CDR3aa: CASSARSGPASGELFF
CDR3nt: TGTGCCAGCAGCGCCCGGAGCGGGCCCGCTTCCGGGGAGCTGTTTTTT

abundance: .
len: 16
v_gene: TRBV19
d_gene: .
j_gene: TRBJ2-7
CDR3aa: CASSIVGGARTYEQYF
CDR3nt: TGTGCCAGTAGTATAGTCGGAGGGGCCAGGACCTACGAGCAGTACTTC

abundance: few
len: 18
v_gene: TRBV4-2
d_gene: TRBD2
j_gene: TRBJ2-2
CDR3aa: CASRRYVAGGTNTGELFF
CDR3nt: TGTGCCAGCAGGCGGTATGTAGCGGGAGGGACGAACACCGGGGAGCTGTTTTTT

abundance: .
len: 17
v_gene: TRBV25-1
d_gene: TRBD2
j_gene: TRBJ2-7
CDR3aa: CASSDRTSGSLRHEQYF
CDR3nt: TGTGCCAGCAGCGACCGGACTAGCGGGAGTCTGAGGCACGAGCAGTACTTC

abundance: .
len: 17
v_gene: TRBV7-4
d_gene: .
j_gene: TRBJ1-2
CDR3aa: CASRGFGAGANPHGYTF
CDR3nt: TGTGCCAGCAGGGGGTTCGGGGCAGGGGCGAACCCCCATGGCTACACCTTC

abundance: .
len: 14
v_gene: TRBV27
d_gene: .
j_gene: TRBJ1-2
CDR3aa: CASSRVQGNYGYTF
CDR3nt: TGTGCCAGCAGTCGTGTACAGGGAAACTATGGCTACACCTTC

abundance: .
len: 16
v_gene: TRBV4-3
d_gene: TRBD2
j_gene: TRBJ2-2
CDR3aa: CASSQVAGVYTGELFF
CDR3nt: TGCGCCAGCAGCCAAGTAGCGGGAGTGTACACCGGGGAGCTGTTTTTT

abundance: .
len: 14
v_gene: TRBV25-1
d_gene: TRBD1
j_gene: TRBJ1-5
CDR3aa: CASSHRGGNQPQHF
CDR3nt: TGTGCCAGCAGTCACAGGGGAGGCAATCAGCCCCAGCATTTT

abundance: .
len: 14
v_gene: TRBV7-8
d_gene: TRBD1
j_gene: TRBJ2-3
CDR3aa: CASTPRGGPDTQYF
CDR3nt: TGTGCCAGCACCCCCCGAGGGGGCCCAGATACGCAGTATTTT

abundance: .
len: 16
v_gene: TRBV21-1
d_gene: .
j_gene: TRBJ2-2
CDR3aa: CASSKVGDRDPGELFF
CDR3nt: TGTGCCAGCAGCAAAGTCGGGGACAGGGACCCCGGGGAGCTGTTTTTT

abundance: .
len: 16
v_gene: TRBV7-2
d_gene: TRBD2
j_gene: TRBJ2-1
CDR3aa: CASSRLRPSGKNEQFF
CDR3nt: TGTGCCAGCAGCCGCCTTCGGCCTAGCGGGAAGAATGAGCAGTTCTTC

abundance: .
len: 16
v_gene: TRBV7-2
d_gene: TRBD2
j_gene: TRBJ2-7
CDR3aa: CASSLGGSSGPYEQYF
CDR3nt: TGTGCCAGCAGCTTAGGGGGGTCTAGCGGTCCCTACGAGCAGTACTTC

abundance: few
len: 14
v_gene: TRBV28
d_gene: .
j_gene: TRBJ1-5
CDR3aa: CASRLAVLRQPQHF
CDR3nt: TGTGCCAGCAGATTAGCTGTCCTGAGGCAGCCCCAGCATTTT

abundance: few
len: 17
v_gene: TRBV7-2
d_gene: TRBD2
j_gene: TRBJ2-5
CDR3aa: CASSPGLAGNLQETQYF
CDR3nt: TGTGCCAGCAGCCCTGGACTAGCGGGCAACCTACAAGAGACCCAGTACTTC

abundance: once
len: 14
v_gene: TRBV15
d_gene: TRBD1
j_gene: TRBJ2-7
CDR3aa: CATSRPGTAYEQYF
CDR3nt: TGTGCCACCAGCAGACCCGGGACAGCCTACGAGCAGTACTTC

abundance: .
len: 17
v_gene: TRBV7-9
d_gene: TRBD1
j_gene: TRBJ2-5
CDR3aa: CASSFPIRDRVSETQYF
CDR3nt: TGTGCCAGCAGCTTCCCGATCCGGGACAGGGTTTCAGAGACCCAGTACTTC

abundance: .
len: 18
v_gene: TRBV6-1
d_gene: TRBD1
j_gene: TRBJ2-6
CDR3aa: CASSEPGQGASGANVLTF
CDR3nt: TGTGCCAGCAGTGAACCGGGACAGGGGGCTTCTGGGGCCAACGTCCTGACTTTC

abundance: .
len: 17
v_gene: TRBV5-4
d_gene: TRBD2
j_gene: TRBJ2-7
CDR3aa: CASSLRRAGGPIYEQYF
CDR3nt: TGTGCCAGCAGCCTACGAAGAGCGGGAGGGCCAATCTACGAGCAGTACTTC

abundance: .
len: 12
v_gene: TRBV4-3
d_gene: TRBD2
j_gene: TRBJ2-3
CDR3aa: CASSPGEGPQYF
CDR3nt: TGCGCCAGCAGCCCGGGGGAGGGGCCCCAGTATTTT

abundance: .
len: 15
v_gene: TRBV5-6
d_gene: .
j_gene: TRBJ1-3
CDR3aa: CASSLDSFSGNTIYF
CDR3nt: TGTGCCAGCAGCTTAGACAGTTTCTCTGGAAACACCATATATTTT

abundance: .
len: 15
v_gene: TRBV9
d_gene: .
j_gene: TRBJ1-1
CDR3aa: CASSGPMRGGTEAFF
CDR3nt: TGTGCCAGCAGCGGCCCTATGAGGGGAGGCACTGAAGCTTTCTTT